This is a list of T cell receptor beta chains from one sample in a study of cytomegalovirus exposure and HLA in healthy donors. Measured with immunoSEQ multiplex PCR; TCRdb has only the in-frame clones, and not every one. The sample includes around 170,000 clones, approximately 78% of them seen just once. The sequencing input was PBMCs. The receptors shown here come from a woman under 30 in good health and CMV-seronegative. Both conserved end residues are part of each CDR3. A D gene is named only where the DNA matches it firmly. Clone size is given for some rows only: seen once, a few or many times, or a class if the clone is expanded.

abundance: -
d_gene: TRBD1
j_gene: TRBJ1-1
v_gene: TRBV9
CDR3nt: TGTGCCAGCAGCCGATCGGGGACAGGGGGATTAAAGGGGAACACTGAAGCTTTCTTT
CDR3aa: CASSRSGTGGLKGNTEAFF

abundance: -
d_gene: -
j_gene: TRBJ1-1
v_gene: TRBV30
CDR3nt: TGTGCCTCCCATAGAGGCACTGAAGCTTTCTTT
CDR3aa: CASHRGTEAFF

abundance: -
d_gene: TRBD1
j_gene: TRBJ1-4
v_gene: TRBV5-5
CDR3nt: TGTGCCAGCAGCTGGGGGACAGGGGGTAATGAAAAACTGTTTTTT
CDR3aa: CASSWGTGGNEKLFF

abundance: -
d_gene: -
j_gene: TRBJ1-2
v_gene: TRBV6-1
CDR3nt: TGTGCCAGCAGTGACCGGACAGATAATAACTATGGCTACACCTTC
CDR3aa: CASSDRTDNNYGYTF

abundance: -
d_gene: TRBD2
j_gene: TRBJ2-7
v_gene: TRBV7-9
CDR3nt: TGTGCCAGCAGCTTAACGGCGGGAGGGAGCGAGCAGTACTTC
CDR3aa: CASSLTAGGSEQYF

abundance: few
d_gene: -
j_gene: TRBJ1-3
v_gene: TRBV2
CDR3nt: TGTGCCAGCAGTCCCGGGGTTGGAAACACCATATATTTT
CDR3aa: CASSPGVGNTIYF

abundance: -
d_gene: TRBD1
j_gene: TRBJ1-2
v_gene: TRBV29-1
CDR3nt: TGCAGCGTTGAAGATGGTACAGGGGATGGCTACACCTTC
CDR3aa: CSVEDGTGDGYTF

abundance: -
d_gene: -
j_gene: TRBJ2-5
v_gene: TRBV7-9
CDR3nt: TGTGCCAGCAGCTGGAAGTCGGGAGAGACCCAGTACTTC
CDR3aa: CASSWKSGETQYF

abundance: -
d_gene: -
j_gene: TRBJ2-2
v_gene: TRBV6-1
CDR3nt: TGTGCCAGCACGACTTTGCGGGGTGACGGGGAGCTGTTTTTT
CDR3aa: CASTTLRGDGELFF

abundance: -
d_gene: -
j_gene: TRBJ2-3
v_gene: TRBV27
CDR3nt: TGTGCCAGCAGTTTATCCCGGGGCACAGATACGCAGTATTTT
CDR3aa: CASSLSRGTDTQYF

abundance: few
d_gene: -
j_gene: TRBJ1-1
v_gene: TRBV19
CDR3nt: TGTGCCAGTAGACAGGTTGGGGACACTGAAGCTTTCTTT
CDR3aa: CASRQVGDTEAFF

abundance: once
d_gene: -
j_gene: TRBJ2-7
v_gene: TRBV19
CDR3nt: TGTGCCAGTGGCGGAACACCCAAAGGCTACGAGCAGTACTTC
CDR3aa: CASGGTPKGYEQYF

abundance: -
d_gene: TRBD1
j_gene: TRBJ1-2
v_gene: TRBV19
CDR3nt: TGTGCCAGTAGGACAGGGGTTGGCTACACCTTC
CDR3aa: CASRTGVGYTF

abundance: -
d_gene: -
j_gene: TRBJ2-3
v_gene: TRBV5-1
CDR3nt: TGCGCCAGCATCTCCGTCGTTGGAGCAGATACGCAGTATTTT
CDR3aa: CASISVVGADTQYF

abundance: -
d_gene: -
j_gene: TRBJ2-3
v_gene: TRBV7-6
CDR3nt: TGTGCCAGCAGCTTAGGATTGGGGGGAGATACGCAGTATTTT
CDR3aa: CASSLGLGGDTQYF

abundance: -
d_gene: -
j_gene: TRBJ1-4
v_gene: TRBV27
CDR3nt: TGTGCCACCCCTGTTAGAACGGGGACAACTAATGAAAAACTGTTTTTT
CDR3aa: CATPVRTGTTNEKLFF

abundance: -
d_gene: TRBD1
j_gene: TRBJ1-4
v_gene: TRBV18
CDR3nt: TGTGCCAGCTCAAATACAGGGGAGTCTGAAAAACTGTTTTTT
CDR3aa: CASSNTGESEKLFF

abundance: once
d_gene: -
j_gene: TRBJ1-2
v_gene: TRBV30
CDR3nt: TGTGCCTGGAGTGTAACCAGGGGTGGCTATGGCTACACCTTC
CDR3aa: CAWSVTRGGYGYTF

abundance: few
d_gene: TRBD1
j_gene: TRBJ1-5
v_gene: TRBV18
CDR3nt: TGTGCCAGCTCACTCCTTGGACAGGGAGTTTCGGATCAGCCCCAGCATTTT
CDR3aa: CASSLLGQGVSDQPQHF

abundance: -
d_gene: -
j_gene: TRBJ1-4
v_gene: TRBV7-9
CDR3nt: TGTTCCAGCAGCCCTATCGATGAAAAACTGTTTTTT
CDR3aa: CSSSPIDEKLFF

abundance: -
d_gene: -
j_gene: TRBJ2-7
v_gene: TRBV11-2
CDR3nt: TGTGCCAGCAGCGTGACGGAGTACGAGCAGTACTTC
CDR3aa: CASSVTEYEQYF

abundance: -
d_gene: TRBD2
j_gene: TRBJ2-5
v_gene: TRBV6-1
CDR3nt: TGTGCCAGCAGTGCGAGCGGGAGGGGTGGAGAGACCCAGTACTTC
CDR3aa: CASSASGRGGETQYF

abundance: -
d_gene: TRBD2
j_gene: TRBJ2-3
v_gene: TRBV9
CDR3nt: TGTGCCAGCAGCGGGGGGATCGGACTAGCGGTCGTAGATACGCAGTATTTT
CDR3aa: CASSGGIGLAVVDTQYF

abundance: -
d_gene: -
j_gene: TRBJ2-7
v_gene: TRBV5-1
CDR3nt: TGCGCCAGCAGCTTGGAGGGGGGGTACGAGCAGTACTTC
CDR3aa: CASSLEGGYEQYF

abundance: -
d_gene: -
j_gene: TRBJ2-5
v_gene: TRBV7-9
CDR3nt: TGTGCCAGCAGCTTAGGGGGCAGTCAAGAGACCCAGTACTTC
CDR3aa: CASSLGGSQETQYF

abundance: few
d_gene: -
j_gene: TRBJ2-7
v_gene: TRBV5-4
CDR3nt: TGTGCCAGCAGCTTGGGACAAAACTACGAGCAGTACTTC
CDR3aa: CASSLGQNYEQYF

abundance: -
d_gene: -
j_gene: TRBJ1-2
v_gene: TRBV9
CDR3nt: TGTGCCAGCAGCGCGACACCCGGGGGGGGCGGGTCCTATGGCTACACCTTC
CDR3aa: CASSATPGGGGSYGYTF

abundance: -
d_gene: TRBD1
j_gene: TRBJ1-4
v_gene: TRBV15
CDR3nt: TGTGCCACCAGCAGAGACGGACAGGGGATTGAAAAACTGTTTTTT
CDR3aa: CATSRDGQGIEKLFF

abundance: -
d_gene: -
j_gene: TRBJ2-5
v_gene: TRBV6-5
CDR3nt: TGTGCCAGCAGTTACTCGTTCGCCCGGGTTCGAGAGACCCAGTACTTC
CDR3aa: CASSYSFARVRETQYF